The clone carrying this T cell receptor (beta chain) is labeled as medium-sized. Its target is unknown. Each CDR3 protein gets one entry after TCRdb re-called the multiplex PCR reads with MiXCR. The sample holds 15,000 to 16,000 distinct CDR3 sequences; 40% to 60% are singletons and the top ten take 16%. The source of the sample is a study of breast tumors, draining lymph nodes, adjacent tissues. Study results and limitations: Tumor and nontumor repertoires were significantly more similar in luminal-like than in basal-like breast cancer. Tumors had less TCR diversity than lymph nodes, more than nontumor tissue. Most tumor T cells seemingly derive from lymph node, then expand in tumor. The lymph node origin of tumor T cells was framed as consistent with a hypothesis, not demonstrated.

V dropped 0 bases and J dropped 6 bases, with 12 bases sitting between them. Germline lookup yields CDR1 LGHNA and CDR2 YSLEER. The CDR3 covers 14 residues. The TCR sequence derives from a female donor with breast cancer. Some clones in this sample may be carry-over from other donors' samples. Sequencing was performed on tumor-adjacent breast tissue. The chain uses TRBV4-3 and TRBJ2-7, with D unclear. The CDR3 spells CASSQDMGRREQYF. Here the CDR3 DNA reads TGCGCCAGCAGCCAAGATATGGGCCGTCGCGAGCAGTACTTC.